The present T cell receptor (beta chain) was sequenced within a study of cytomegalovirus exposure and HLA in healthy donors. When sampled, the donors appeared nominally healthy, though they likely had unrecorded immune exposures. V lost 3 bases and J 7 bases, leaving 16 bases between the germline ends. CDR3 length equals 14 residues. Germline lookup yields CDR1 LNHDA and CDR2 SQIVND (reference sequence). Researchers ran the PCR with 60 Vbeta and 13 Jbeta primers. TCRdb's copy holds only in-frame clones and misses some; the assay was immunoSEQ multiplex PCR. Among some 140,000 clones, approximately 85% were seen once, and the ten largest hold around 8.1%.

The sample consisted of PBMCs. V gene TRBV19 combines with J gene TRBJ2-7; D not resolved. This receptor was obtained from a woman aged 45-65 years in good health and CMV-seropositive. DNA of the CDR3: TGTGCCAGTAGTATCTTGGGTCCTACGAGGGAGCAGTACTTC. The encoded protein is CASSILGPTREQYF.